Detailed here is one T cell receptor (beta chain). The repertoire was sequenced with immunoSEQ multiplex PCR; TCRdb's copy has only in-frame clones and lacks some. The table has about 140,000 clones, 80% to 85% seen once. The data stem from a study of blood T cell repertoires in COVID-19. CDR3 length: 13 residues. The V gene's germline CDR1 is PRHDT and CDR2 FYEKMQ (reference sequence). The V end was cut by 1 base, the J end by 6 bases, with 7 bases between. The origin of this receptor is a human donor in a cohort sampled during active COVID-19. Sequencing was performed on peripheral blood. The rearrangement joins TRBV13 to TRBJ1-3, with D possibly matching TRBD1 (6 bases). CDR3 nucleotides: TGTGCCAGCAGCTTAGACAGGGAAAACACCATATATTTT. This gives the protein CASSLDRENTIYF.